The 30 T cell receptor beta chains below were found in one sample sequenced in a study of shared clonotypes between healthy human individuals. Method: immunoSEQ multiplex PCR; TCRdb's copy keeps in-frame clones and lacks some. The table has 2 million to 3 million clones, about 92% seen once. Source material: naive CD4+ T cells sorted from blood. Subset reported: CD45RA+ positively selected. Receptor source: a man aged 18 to 29 in good health.

The chain couples TRBV6-5 to TRBJ2-1; TRBD2 aligns across 10 bases. The V segment lost 8 bases and the J segment 4 bases; nucleotides outside the gene matches: 8. The CDR3 totals 15 residues. In germline, CDR1 is MNHEY, CDR2 SVGAGI. CDR3 DNA sequence: TGTGCCAGCGGAAAAGCGGGAGGGGTTTACAATGAGCAGTTCTTC. This encodes CASGKAGGVYNEQFF.

V usage is TRBV7-9 and J usage is TRBJ2-7, with D tentatively TRBD1 or TRBD2 (6 bases each). With 4 bases removed from V and 3 bases from J, the gap between germline ends came to 22 bases. CDR3 length equals 17 residues. CDR1 is SEHNR and CDR2 is FQNEAQ in the germline V gene (reference sequence). The CDR3: CASSYLGGRAKIYEQYF. The CDR3 region has the DNA TGTGCCAGCAGCTACCTCGGGGGCAGGGCAAAGATCTACGAGCAGTACTTC.

V and J are TRBV5-1 and TRBJ2-7; unclear D gene. The CDR3 contains 13 residues. Per the germline V gene, CDR1 is SGHRS and CDR2 is YFSETQ. Trimming shortened V by 7 bases and J by 0 bases, and 11 bases separated the two germline ends. CDR3 nucleotide sequence: TGCGCCAGCGGAGAGGCCAACTCCTACGAGCAGTACTTC. Residues: CASGEANSYEQYF.

A note on this clone: One junction end does not reproduce the germline sequence, and a read error may be involved. The chain uses TRBV6-1 and TRBJ2-7; 8 nucleotides line up with TRBD2. Germline CDR1 reads MNHNS; CDR2 reads SASEGT. The CDR3 sequence is 16 residues long. The CDR3 nucleotides read TGTGCCATCAGTGTGTCGGGAGCGGGGGACTCCTACGAGCAGTACTTC. As protein: CAISVSGAGDSYEQYF.

The chain couples TRBV4-1 to TRBJ2-2; D is unclear. Germline CDR1 is MGHRA and CDR2 is YSYEKL. The CDR3 is 15 residues long. Trimming shortened V by 1 base and J by 5 bases, and 11 bases separated the two germline ends. The chain's CDR3 is CASSQGLFGTGELFF. The CDR3 region has the DNA TGCGCCAGCAGCCAAGGACTCTTCGGGACCGGGGAGCTGTTTTTT.

The rearrangement links TRBV2 to TRBJ2-7, with 7 bases aligning to TRBD2. CDR3 length: 14 amino acids. Losses at the gene ends were 7 bases for V and 4 bases for J; bases not matched to a gene: 10. The germline CDR1 and CDR2 sequences are SNHLY and FYNNEI. Here the CDR3 DNA reads TGTGCCAGCAACCCAACTAGCGCCCTTTACGAGCAGTACTTC. Translation: CASNPTSALYEQYF.

V usage is TRBV5-4 and J usage is TRBJ1-2, with D tentatively TRBD1 (6 bases). The CDR3 contains 15 residues. Per germline, CDR1 SGHNT and CDR2 YYREEE (reference sequence). Trimming shortened V by 5 bases and J by 4 bases, and 18 bases separated the two germline ends. DNA of the CDR3: TGTGCCAGCAGGGCCTGGGGGGGCTTCGGCTATGGCTACACCTTC. Translation gives CASRAWGGFGYGYTF.

The gene calls are TRBV10-3 and TRBJ1-2; D not certain. The CDR3 is made up of 13 amino acids. V lost 11 bases and J lost 0, with 13 bases in between. Germline V gives CDR1 ENHRY, CDR2 SYGVKD. The CDR3, as DNA: TGTGCCCTGAAGGACCCGGCTAACTATGGCTACACCTTC. This encodes CALKDPANYGYTF.

The chain has TRBV10-1 and TRBJ2-3, with 13 nucleotides matching TRBD2. CDR1 and CDR2 from the germline V gene are WNHNN and SYGVQD (reference sequence). V shed 6 bases, J shed 4 bases, and the junction held 10 bases outside the gene matches. This CDR3 is built from 17 residues. The CDR3 protein is CASSKQGLAGESDTQYF. DNA for the CDR3: TGCGCCAGCAGCAAACAAGGACTAGCGGGGGAGTCAGATACGCAGTATTTT.

This clone was found a few times. J is TRBJ2-1 and V is TRBV2; 12 bases align to TRBD2. Per the germline V gene, CDR1 is SNHLY and CDR2 is FYNNEI. Trimming at V came to 6 bases and at J to 6 bases, leaving 0 bases not matched to a gene. The CDR3 contains 13 residues. CDR3 in amino acids: CASRLAGGNEQFF. Written as DNA, the CDR3 is TGTGCCAGCAGACTAGCGGGAGGCAATGAGCAGTTCTTC.

In regard to this clone: The sample contains more than one DNA sequence encoding this CDR3. This rearrangement joins TRBV9 to TRBJ2-5; D tentatively fits TRBD1 or TRBD2 (6 bases each). The CDR3 length is 15 residues. Germline V gene lookup returns CDR1 SGDLS and CDR2 YYNGEE. Deletions cut 2 bases from V and 2 bases from J, with 13 bases between. The CDR3 sequence is CASSVQGLAQETQYF. DNA of the CDR3: TGTGCCAGCAGCGTCCAGGGGCTAGCGCAAGAGACCCAGTACTTC.

J is TRBJ2-5 and V is TRBV18; 12 bases fit TRBD2. V was pared by 6 bases and J by 2 bases, with 7 bases of the junction left unmatched. This CDR3 spans 16 amino acids. The germline gives CDR1 KGHSH, CDR2 LQKENI. This CDR3 is CASSVGLAGTQETQYF. As DNA, the CDR3 is TGTGCCAGCTCTGTAGGACTAGCGGGGACACAAGAGACCCAGTACTTC.

V is TRBV7-9 and J is TRBJ2-3; 7 nucleotides match TRBD2. This CDR3 comprises 18 residues. The germline V gene has CDR1 SEHNR and CDR2 FQNEAQ (reference sequence). With 1 base clipped from V and 4 bases from J, the junction kept 14 bases outside the gene matches. The CDR3 DNA is TGTGCCAGCAGCTTAGGTAACCAGGGAGGGCGGAATGCAGATACGCAGTATTTT. Its translation is CASSLGNQGGRNADTQYF.

The chain joins TRBV6-5 to TRBJ2-7; D unresolved. In germline, CDR1 is MNHEY, CDR2 SVGAGI. Trimming pared 0 bases from V and 5 bases from J, leaving 11 bases between. CDR3 length: 14 amino acids. CDR3 amino acids: CASSYSTTFNEQYF. In DNA form, the CDR3 reads TGTGCCAGCAGTTACTCGACAACGTTCAACGAGCAGTACTTC.

The chain links TRBV30 to TRBJ2-1; 7 positions agree with TRBD2. Germline V gene lookup returns CDR1 GTSNPN and CDR2 SVGIG (reference sequence). J lost 3 bases, V lost 0 bases, and 5 bases had no gene match. There are 15 residues in the CDR3. The CDR3 spells CAWSVAGVIYNEQFF. The CDR3 DNA sequence: TGTGCCTGGAGTGTTGCGGGAGTTATCTACAATGAGCAGTTCTTC.

This chain joins TRBV5-4 and TRBJ2-7; possible D gene TRBD1, 7 bases. V was cut by 0 bases and J by 12 bases, with 19 bases left in between. The CDR3 has 14 amino acids. CDR1 is SGHNT, CDR2 YYREEE, per germline (reference sequence). CDR3 residues: CASSLDGVQGRWYF. The CDR3 coding sequence is TGTGCCAGCAGCTTGGATGGGGTACAGGGGAGGTGGTACTTC.

This clone was recorded once. J is TRBJ1-1 and V is TRBV12-5; TRBD1 matches at 10 bases. The CDR3 covers 16 residues. Losses at the gene ends were 6 bases for V and 0 bases for J; bases not matched to a gene: 7. The V gene's germline CDR1 is LGHNT and CDR2 FRNRAP. The CDR3 coding sequence is TGTGCTAGTGGAACAGGACAGGGGGGAGTGAACACTGAAGCTTTCTTT. Translation: CASGTGQGGVNTEAFF.

The chain uses TRBV30 and TRBJ1-6; D not certain. Germline lookup yields CDR1 GTSNPN and CDR2 SVGIG (reference sequence). The V and J ends lost 2 bases and 5 bases respectively, with 13 bases between them. This CDR3 is 15 amino acids long. The DNA for the CDR3 is TGTGCCTGGAGTAAAGGGAGGGTGGATAATTCACCCCTCCACTTT. Its translation: CAWSKGRVDNSPLHF.

The chain couples TRBV25-1 to TRBJ2-2, with D possibly matching TRBD1 (5 bases). This CDR3 has 17 residues. Trimming cost V 3 bases and J 6 bases, with 20 bases left between them. Germline-derived CDR1 and CDR2 are MGHDK and SYGVNS. As DNA, the CDR3 is TGTGCCAGCAGTGAGATTTCGGGTGGGGCACACCCCGGGGAGCTGTTTTTT. This gives the protein CASSEISGGAHPGELFF.

This clone was observed a single time. This chain connects TRBV5-4 to TRBJ1-2; maybe TRBD1 (6 bases). The germline V gene has CDR1 SGHNT and CDR2 YYREEE (reference sequence). The CDR3 is made up of 15 amino acids. The germline V and J ends were trimmed by 0 bases and 4 bases, with 13 bases remaining between them. CDR3 amino acids: CASSLALPRGYGYTF. The CDR3 region has the DNA TGTGCCAGCAGCTTGGCACTACCCAGGGGCTATGGCTACACCTTC.

The rearrangement uses TRBV18 and TRBJ2-7; 8 nucleotides line up with TRBD1. From germline, CDR1 is KGHSH and CDR2 LQKENI. V trimming: 0 bases; J trimming: 5 bases; junction bases outside the gene matches: 9. The CDR3 contains 16 residues. The CDR3 DNA reads as TGTGCCAGCTCACCACCTCCGGACAGGGAAAAAGACGAGCAGTACTTC. Translated: CASSPPPDREKDEQYF.

The rearrangement joins TRBV10-2 to TRBJ2-7; D possibly corresponds to TRBD1 (6 bases). Trimming shortened V by 4 bases and J by 3 bases, and 13 bases separated the two germline ends. CDR1 is WSHSY and CDR2 is SAAADI in the germline V gene. This CDR3 is 14 amino acids long. For the CDR3, the DNA is TGCGCCAGCAGTGTTCAGGGGAATAGCTACGAGCAGTACTTC. Protein sequence: CASSVQGNSYEQYF.

This chain connects TRBV6-5 to TRBJ1-6; D remains unclear. The CDR3 covers 15 residues. Germline lookup yields CDR1 MNHEY and CDR2 SVGAGI. Trimming removed 0 bases at V and 9 bases at J, with 12 bases between. The CDR3 loop is CASSYSGDEVSPLHF. CDR3 DNA: TGTGCCAGCAGTTACTCCGGGGATGAAGTTTCACCCCTCCACTTT.

This sequence joins TRBV5-1 and TRBJ2-1; no definite D call. The V gene's germline CDR1 is SGHRS and CDR2 YFSETQ. V was trimmed by 0 bases and J by 4 bases, leaving 11 bases between them. The CDR3 contains 15 residues. CDR3 DNA sequence: TGCGCCAGCAGCTTGGATCCCACTAATTACAATGAGCAGTTCTTC. It encodes CASSLDPTNYNEQFF.

This chain connects TRBV2 to TRBJ2-7; 7 bases match TRBD1. The CDR3 runs 15 residues. Trimming removed 6 bases from V and 0 bases from J; junction bases left unmatched: 8. Germline CDR1 SNHLY, CDR2 FYNNEI. CDR3 nucleotides: TGTGCCAGCAGCCCAGACAGGGCATTCTCCTACGAGCAGTACTTC. This translates into CASSPDRAFSYEQYF.

The chain is built from TRBV27 and TRBJ1-3, with D perhaps TRBD1 (5 bases). Trimming removed 6 bases from V and 5 bases from J, with 20 bases in between. The CDR3 has 16 amino acids. Germline CDR1 MNHEY, CDR2 SMNVEV (reference sequence). In nucleotides, the CDR3 is TGTGCCAGCAGCCCCGGGAGCACGAGGACAAGAAACACCATATATTTT. Translated, it gives CASSPGSTRTRNTIYF.

The rearrangement uses TRBV28 and TRBJ1-1; 9 positions match TRBD1. The CDR3 contains 13 residues. The V segment lost 6 bases and the J segment 5 bases; nucleotides outside the gene matches: 4. Per germline, CDR1 MDHEN and CDR2 SYDVKM. DNA of the CDR3: TGTGCCAGCAGGGGACAGGGACTTACTGAAGCTTTCTTT. Translated: CASRGQGLTEAFF.

This clone turned up a few times. The chain links TRBV7-9 to TRBJ2-2; tentatively, D is TRBD2 (5 bases). CDR1 SEHNR and CDR2 FQNEAQ come from the germline V gene (reference sequence). V was trimmed by 6 bases and J by 6 bases, leaving 17 bases between them. The CDR3 has 15 amino acids. The chain's CDR3 is CASRRTEREAGELFF. The CDR3 DNA sequence: TGTGCCAGCAGAAGGACCGAACGGGAAGCCGGGGAGCTGTTTTTT.

The CDR3 is CSVAGGNTIYF. CDR3 bases: TGCAGCGTCGCGGGTGGAAACACCATATATTTT. This chain connects TRBV29-1 to TRBJ1-3; D is ambiguous. The CDR3 consists of 11 residues. Trimming pared 6 bases from V and 3 bases from J, leaving 6 bases between. Germline lookup yields CDR1 SQVTM and CDR2 ANQGSEA.

This chain links TRBV4-2 with TRBJ2-1; the match to TRBD2 covers 11 bases. Germline assignment: CDR1 LGHNA and CDR2 YNFKEQ. The CDR3 contains 19 residues. The ends lost 2 bases at V and 1 base at J; junction bases unmatched: 10. Here the CDR3 DNA reads TGTGCCAGCAGCCAACCGGACCAACTAGCGGGGGTTTCCTACAATGAGCAGTTCTTC. Translated, it gives CASSQPDQLAGVSYNEQFF.